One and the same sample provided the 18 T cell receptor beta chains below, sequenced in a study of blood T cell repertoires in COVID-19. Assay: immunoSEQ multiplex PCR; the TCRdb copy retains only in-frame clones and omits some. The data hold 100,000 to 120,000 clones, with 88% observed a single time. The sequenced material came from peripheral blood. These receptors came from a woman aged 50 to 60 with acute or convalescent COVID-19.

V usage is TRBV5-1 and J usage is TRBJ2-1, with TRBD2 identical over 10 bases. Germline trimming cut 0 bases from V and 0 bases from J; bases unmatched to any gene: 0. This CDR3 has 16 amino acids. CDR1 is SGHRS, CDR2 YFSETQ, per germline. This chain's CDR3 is CASSLASGSSYNEQFF. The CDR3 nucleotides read TGCGCCAGCAGCTTGGCTAGCGGGAGCTCCTACAATGAGCAGTTCTTC.

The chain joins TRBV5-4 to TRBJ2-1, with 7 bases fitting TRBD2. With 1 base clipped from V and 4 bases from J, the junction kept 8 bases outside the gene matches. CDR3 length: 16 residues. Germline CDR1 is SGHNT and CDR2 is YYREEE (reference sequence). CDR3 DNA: TGTGCCAGCAGCTTGTCTAGCGGAGAGGCATACAATGAGCAGTTCTTC. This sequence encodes CASSLSSGEAYNEQFF.

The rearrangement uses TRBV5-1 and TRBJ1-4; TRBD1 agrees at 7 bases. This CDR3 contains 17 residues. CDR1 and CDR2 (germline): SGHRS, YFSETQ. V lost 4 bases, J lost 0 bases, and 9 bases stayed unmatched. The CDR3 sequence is CASSRRDSRATNEKLFF. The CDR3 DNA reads TGCGCCAGCAGCCGGAGGGACAGCCGTGCAACTAATGAAAAACTGTTTTTT.

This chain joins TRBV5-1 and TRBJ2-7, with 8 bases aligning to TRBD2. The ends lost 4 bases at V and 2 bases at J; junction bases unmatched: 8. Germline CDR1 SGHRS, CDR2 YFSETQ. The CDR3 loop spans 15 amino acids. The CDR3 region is CASSAGGLVTYEQYF. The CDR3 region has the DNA TGCGCCAGCAGCGCGGGGGGACTAGTTACCTACGAGCAGTACTTC.

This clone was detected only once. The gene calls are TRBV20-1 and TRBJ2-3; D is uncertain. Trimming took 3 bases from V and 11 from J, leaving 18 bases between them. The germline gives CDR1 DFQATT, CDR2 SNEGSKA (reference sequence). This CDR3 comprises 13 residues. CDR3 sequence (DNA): TGCAGTGCTAGTGGCCTCACACAGTTGATGCAGTATTTT. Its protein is CSASGLTQLMQYF.

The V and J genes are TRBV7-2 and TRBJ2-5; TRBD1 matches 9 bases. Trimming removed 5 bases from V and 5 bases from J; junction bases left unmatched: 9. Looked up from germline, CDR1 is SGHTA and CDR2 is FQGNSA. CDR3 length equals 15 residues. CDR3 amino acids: CASSPGTGITETQYF. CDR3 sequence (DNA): TGTGCCAGCAGCCCCGGGACAGGGATAACGGAGACCCAGTACTTC.

CDR3 region: CASSPQLGFNYGYTF. DNA for the CDR3: TGTGCCAGCAGCCCCCAGCTCGGGTTTAACTATGGCTACACCTTC. The rearrangement links TRBV28 to TRBJ1-2, with D unresolved. The germline gives CDR1 MDHEN, CDR2 SYDVKM. The CDR3 is 15 residues long. V lost 6 bases, J lost 1 base, and 15 bases lay in between.

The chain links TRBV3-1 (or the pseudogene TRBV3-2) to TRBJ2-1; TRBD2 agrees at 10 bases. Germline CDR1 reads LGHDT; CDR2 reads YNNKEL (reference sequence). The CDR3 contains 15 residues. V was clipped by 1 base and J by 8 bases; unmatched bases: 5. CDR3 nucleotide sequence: TGTGCCAGCAGCCAAGGAGCGGGAGGGCCCTATGAGCAGTTCTTC. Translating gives CASSQGAGGPYEQFF.

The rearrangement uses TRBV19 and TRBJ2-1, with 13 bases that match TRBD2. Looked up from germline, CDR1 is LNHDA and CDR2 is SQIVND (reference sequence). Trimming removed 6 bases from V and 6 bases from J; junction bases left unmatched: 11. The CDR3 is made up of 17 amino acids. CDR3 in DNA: TGTGCCAGTAGCTCGAGGGCCCGGACTAGCGGGAGCAATGAGCAGTTCTTC. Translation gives CASSSRARTSGSNEQFF.

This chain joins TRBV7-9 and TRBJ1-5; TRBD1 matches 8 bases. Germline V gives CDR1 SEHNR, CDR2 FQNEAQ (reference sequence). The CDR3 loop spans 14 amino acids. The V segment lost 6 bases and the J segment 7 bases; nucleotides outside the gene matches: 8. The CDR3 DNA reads TGTGCCAGCAGGGGGGGGACAGGAGAACAGCCCCAGCATTTT. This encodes CASRGGTGEQPQHF.

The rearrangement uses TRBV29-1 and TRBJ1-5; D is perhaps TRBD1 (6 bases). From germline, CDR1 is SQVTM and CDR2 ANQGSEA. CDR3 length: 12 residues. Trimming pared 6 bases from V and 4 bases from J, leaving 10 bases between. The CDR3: CSVQGWNQPQHF. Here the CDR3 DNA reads TGCAGCGTACAGGGTTGGAATCAGCCCCAGCATTTT.

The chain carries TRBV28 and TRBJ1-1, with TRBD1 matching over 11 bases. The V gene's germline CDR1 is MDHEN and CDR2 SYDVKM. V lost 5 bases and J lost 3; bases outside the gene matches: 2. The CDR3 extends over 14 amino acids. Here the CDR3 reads CASSGTGGDTEAFF. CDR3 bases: TGTGCCAGCAGTGGGACAGGGGGGGACACTGAAGCTTTCTTT. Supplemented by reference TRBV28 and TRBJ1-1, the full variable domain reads DVKVTQSSRYLVKRTGEKVFLECVQDMDHENMFWYRQDPGLGLRLIYFSYDVKMKEKGDIPEGYSVSREKKERFSLILESASTNQTSMYLCASSGTGGDTEAFFGQGTRLTVV.

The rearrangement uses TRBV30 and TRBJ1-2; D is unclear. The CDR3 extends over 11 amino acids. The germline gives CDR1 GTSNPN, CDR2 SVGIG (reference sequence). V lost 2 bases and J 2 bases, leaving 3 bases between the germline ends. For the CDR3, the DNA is TGTGCCTGGAGTTCGAACTATGGCTACACCTTC. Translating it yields CAWSSNYGYTF.

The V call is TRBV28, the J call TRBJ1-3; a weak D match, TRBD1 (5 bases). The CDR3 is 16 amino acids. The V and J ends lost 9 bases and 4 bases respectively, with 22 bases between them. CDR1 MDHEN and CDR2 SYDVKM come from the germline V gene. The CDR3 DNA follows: TGTGCCAGTAACGCTCTAGACAGAACTTTAGGAAACACCATATATTTT. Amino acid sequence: CASNALDRTLGNTIYF.

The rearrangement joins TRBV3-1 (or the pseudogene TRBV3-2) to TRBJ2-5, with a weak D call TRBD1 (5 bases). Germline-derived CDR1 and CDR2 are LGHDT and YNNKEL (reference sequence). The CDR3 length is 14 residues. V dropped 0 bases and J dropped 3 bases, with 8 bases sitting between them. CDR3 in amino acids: CASSQDDREETQYF. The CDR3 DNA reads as TGTGCCAGCAGCCAAGATGACAGAGAAGAGACCCAGTACTTC.

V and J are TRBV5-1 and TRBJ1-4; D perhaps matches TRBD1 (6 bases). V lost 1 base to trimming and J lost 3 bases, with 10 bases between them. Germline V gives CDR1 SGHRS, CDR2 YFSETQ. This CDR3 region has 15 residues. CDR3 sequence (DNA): TGCGCCAGCAGCTTGACAGGGCCGGCTAATGAAAAACTGTTTTTT. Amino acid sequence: CASSLTGPANEKLFF.

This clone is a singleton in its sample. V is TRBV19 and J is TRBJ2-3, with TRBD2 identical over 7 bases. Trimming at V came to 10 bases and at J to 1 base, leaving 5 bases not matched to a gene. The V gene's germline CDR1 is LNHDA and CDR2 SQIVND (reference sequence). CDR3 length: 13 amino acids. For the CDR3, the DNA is TGTGCCACCGGCAGCGGGGGCACAGATACGCAGTATTTT. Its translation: CATGSGGTDTQYF.

This CDR3 is CASSQGPTLGQFF. In DNA form, the CDR3 reads TGTGCCAGCAGCCAAGGTCCCACCCTAGGGCAGTTCTTC. The chain uses TRBV14 and TRBJ2-1; D is uncertain. The CDR3 runs 13 residues. Per the germline V gene, CDR1 is SGHDN and CDR2 is FVKESK. V dropped 1 base and J dropped 12 bases, with 13 bases sitting between them. The full variable domain, its missing parts supplied by reference TRBV14 and TRBJ2-1, is EAGVTQFPSHSVIEKGQTVTLRCDPISGHDNLYWYRRVMGKEIKFLLHFVKESKQDESGMPNNRFLAERTGGTYSTLKVQPAELEDSGVYFCASSQGPTLGQFFGPGTRLTVL.